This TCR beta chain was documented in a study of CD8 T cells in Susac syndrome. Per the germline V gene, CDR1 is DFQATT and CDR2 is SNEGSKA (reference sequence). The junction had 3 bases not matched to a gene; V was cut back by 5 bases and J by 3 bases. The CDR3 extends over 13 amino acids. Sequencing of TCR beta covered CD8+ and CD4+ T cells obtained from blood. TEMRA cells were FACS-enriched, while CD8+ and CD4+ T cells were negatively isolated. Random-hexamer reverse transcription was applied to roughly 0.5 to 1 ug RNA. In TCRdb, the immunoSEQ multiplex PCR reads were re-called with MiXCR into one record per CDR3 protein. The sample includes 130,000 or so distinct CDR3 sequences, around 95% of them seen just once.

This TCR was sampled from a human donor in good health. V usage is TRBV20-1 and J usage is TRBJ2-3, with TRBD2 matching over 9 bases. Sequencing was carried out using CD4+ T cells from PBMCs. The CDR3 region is CSAPGLATDTQYF. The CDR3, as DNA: TGCAGTGCTCCGGGACTAGCAACAGATACGCAGTATTTT.